This T cell receptor beta chain was sequenced for a study of T cell repertoires in cytomegalovirus infection. Study overall: Indications of both CMV infection and matching HLA type were provided by public TCR beta signatures.

The CDR3 contains 14 residues. CDR1 SEHNR and CDR2 FQNEAQ come from the germline V gene (reference sequence). Unmatched junction bases numbered 6, after V lost 5 bases and J lost 6 bases. Each CDR3 protein gets one entry after TCRdb re-called the reads with MiXCR. The data show more than 650,000 distinct CDR3 sequences, with 35% to 45% seen just once and 2.5% to 3% held by the top ten. This clonotype was counted between two and nine times. What it binds is not known. Study observations and caveats: Of the TCR beta families, the public ones yielded a cumulative frequency that identified carriers of CMV plus the relevant HLA.

This chain connects TRBV7-9 to TRBJ1-4, with 7 bases lining up with TRBD1. This TCR derives from a human donor in good health (CMV status not recorded). Some clones in this sample may be carry-over from other donors' samples. The specimen was PBMCs. The CDR3 DNA follows: TGTGCCAGCAGCATGACAGGGAGGGATGAAAAACTGTTTTTT. Translation gives CASSMTGRDEKLFF.